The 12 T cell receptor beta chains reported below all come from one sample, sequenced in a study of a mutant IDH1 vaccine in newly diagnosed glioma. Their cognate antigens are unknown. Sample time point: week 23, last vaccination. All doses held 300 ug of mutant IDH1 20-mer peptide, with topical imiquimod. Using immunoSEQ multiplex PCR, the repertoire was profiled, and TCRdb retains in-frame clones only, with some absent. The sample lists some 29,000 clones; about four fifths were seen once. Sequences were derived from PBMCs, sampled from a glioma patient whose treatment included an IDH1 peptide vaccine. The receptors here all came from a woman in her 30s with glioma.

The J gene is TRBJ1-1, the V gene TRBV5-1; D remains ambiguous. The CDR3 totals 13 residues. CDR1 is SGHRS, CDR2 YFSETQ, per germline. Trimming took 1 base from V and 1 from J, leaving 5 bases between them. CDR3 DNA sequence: TGCGCCAGCAGCTTGCCGGAGAACACTGAAGCTTTCTTT. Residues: CASSLPENTEAFF. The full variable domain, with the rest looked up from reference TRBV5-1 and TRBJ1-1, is KAGVTQTPRYLIKTRGQQVTLSCSPISGHRSVSWYQQTPGQGLQFLFEYFSETQRNKGNFPGRFSGRQFSNSRSEMNVSTLELGDSALYLCASSLPENTEAFFGQGTRLTVV.

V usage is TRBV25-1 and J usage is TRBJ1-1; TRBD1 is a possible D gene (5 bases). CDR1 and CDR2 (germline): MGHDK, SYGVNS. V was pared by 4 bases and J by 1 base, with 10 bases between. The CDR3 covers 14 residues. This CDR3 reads CASSVDSRNTEAFF. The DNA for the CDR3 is TGTGCCAGCAGTGTAGACAGTCGGAACACTGAAGCTTTCTTT. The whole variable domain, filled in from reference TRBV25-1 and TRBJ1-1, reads EADIYQTPRYLVIGTGKKITLECSQTMGHDKMYWYQQDPGMELHLIHYSYGVNSTEKGDLSSESTVSRIRTEHFPLTLESARPSHTSQYLCASSVDSRNTEAFFGQGTRLTVV.

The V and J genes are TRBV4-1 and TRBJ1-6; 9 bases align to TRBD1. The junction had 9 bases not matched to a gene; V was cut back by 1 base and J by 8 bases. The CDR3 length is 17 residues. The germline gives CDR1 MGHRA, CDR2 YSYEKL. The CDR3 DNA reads TGCGCCAGCAGCCAAGGTCCCCTTGGACAGGGGTATTCACCCCTCCACTTT. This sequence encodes CASSQGPLGQGYSPLHF.

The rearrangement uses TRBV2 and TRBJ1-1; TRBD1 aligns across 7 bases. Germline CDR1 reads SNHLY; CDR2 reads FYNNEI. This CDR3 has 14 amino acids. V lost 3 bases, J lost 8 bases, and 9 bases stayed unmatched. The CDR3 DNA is TGTGCCAGCAGTGATGTGACAGGGTTCGTCGAAGCTTTCTTT. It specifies CASSDVTGFVEAFF.

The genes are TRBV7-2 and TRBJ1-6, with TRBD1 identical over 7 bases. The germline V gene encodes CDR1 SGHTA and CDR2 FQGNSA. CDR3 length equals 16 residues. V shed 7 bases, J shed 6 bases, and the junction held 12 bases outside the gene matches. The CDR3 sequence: CASTAGGSGFNSPLHF. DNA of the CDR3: TGTGCCAGCACCGCAGGGGGTAGTGGGTTTAATTCACCCCTCCACTTT.

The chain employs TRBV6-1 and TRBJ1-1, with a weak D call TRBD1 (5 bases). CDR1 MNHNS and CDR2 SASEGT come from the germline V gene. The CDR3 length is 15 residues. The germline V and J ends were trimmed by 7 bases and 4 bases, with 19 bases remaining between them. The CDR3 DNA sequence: TGTGCCAGCAAGAGAGGGGCCCTGCTGGGCACTGAAGCTTTCTTT. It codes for CASKRGALLGTEAFF.

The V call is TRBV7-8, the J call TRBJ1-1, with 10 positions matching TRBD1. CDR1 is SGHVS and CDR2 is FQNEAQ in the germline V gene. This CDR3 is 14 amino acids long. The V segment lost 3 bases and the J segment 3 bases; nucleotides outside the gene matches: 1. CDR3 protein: CASSFGTGDTEAFF. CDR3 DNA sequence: TGTGCCAGCAGCTTCGGGACAGGGGACACTGAAGCTTTCTTT.

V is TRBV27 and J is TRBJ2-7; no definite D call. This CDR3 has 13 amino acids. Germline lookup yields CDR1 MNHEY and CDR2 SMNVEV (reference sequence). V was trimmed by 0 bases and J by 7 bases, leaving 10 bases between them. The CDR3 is CASSLSRPTEQYF. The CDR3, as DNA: TGTGCCAGCAGTTTATCGCGGCCCACGGAGCAGTACTTC.

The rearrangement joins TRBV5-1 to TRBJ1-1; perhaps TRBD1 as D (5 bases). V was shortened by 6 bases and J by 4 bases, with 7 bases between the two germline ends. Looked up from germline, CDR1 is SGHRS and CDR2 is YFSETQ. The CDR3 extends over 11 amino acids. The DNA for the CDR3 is TGCGCCAGCAAGGGACCCACTGAAGCTTTCTTT. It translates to CASKGPTEAFF. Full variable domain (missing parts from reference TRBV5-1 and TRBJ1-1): KAGVTQTPRYLIKTRGQQVTLSCSPISGHRSVSWYQQTPGQGLQFLFEYFSETQRNKGNFPGRFSGRQFSNSRSEMNVSTLELGDSALYLCASKGPTEAFFGQGTRLTVV.

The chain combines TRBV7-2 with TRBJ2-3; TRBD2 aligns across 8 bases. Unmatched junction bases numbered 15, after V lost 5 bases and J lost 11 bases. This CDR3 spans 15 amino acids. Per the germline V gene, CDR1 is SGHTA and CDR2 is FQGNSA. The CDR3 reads CASSLLAAPTEGQYF. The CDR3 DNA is TGTGCCAGCAGCCTACTAGCGGCTCCCACAGAGGGGCAGTATTTT.

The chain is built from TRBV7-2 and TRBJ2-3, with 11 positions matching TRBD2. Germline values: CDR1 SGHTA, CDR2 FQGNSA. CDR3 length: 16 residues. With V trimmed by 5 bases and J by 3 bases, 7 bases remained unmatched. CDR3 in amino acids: CASSRSASGGTDTQYF. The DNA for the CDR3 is TGTGCCAGCAGCCGCTCCGCTAGCGGGGGGACAGATACGCAGTATTTT.

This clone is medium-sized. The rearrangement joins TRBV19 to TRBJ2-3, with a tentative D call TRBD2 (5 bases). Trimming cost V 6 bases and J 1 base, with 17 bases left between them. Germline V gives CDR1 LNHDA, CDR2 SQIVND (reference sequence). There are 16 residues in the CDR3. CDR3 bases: TGTGCCAGTAGCCCCCACTTGGGTAGCGGCACAGATACGCAGTATTTT. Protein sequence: CASSPHLGSGTDTQYF. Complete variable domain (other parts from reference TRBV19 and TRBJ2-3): DGGITQSPKYLFRKEGQNVTLSCEQNLNHDAMYWYRQDPGQGLRLIYYSQIVNDFQKGDIAEGYSVSREKKESFPLTVTSAQKNPTAFYLCASSPHLGSGTDTQYFGPGTRLTVL.